This TCR beta chain comes out of a study of shared clonotypes between healthy human individuals. Findings and caveats of the study: Donor clonotype sharing was expected to depend on sequencing depth.

CDR1 MNHNY and CDR2 SVGAGI come from the germline V gene (reference sequence). The J segment lost 8 bases and the V segment lost 5 bases, leaving 7 bases of the junction unmatched. The CDR3 spans 14 residues. It was across several immunoSEQ plates that each subset's genomic DNA was evenly split. Assay used: immunoSEQ multiplex PCR; TCRdb lists only in-frame clones, some missing. The sample holds some 470,000 clones, 75% to 85% seen once. About this clone: Antigen: not known. Other DNA sequences in the same sample also yield this CDR3.

The donors, all of them Caucasian adults, lived in Nashville, Tennessee. The chain is built from TRBV6-6 and TRBJ1-2, with 11 bases matching TRBD1. The sample consisted of PBMCs. The TCR comes from a middle-aged woman in good health. Some clones in this sample may be carry-over from other donors' samples. In DNA, the CDR3 is TGTGCCAGCAGTCCTGGACAGGGGGCGGGAGGCTACACCTTC. Translation gives CASSPGQGAGGYTF.